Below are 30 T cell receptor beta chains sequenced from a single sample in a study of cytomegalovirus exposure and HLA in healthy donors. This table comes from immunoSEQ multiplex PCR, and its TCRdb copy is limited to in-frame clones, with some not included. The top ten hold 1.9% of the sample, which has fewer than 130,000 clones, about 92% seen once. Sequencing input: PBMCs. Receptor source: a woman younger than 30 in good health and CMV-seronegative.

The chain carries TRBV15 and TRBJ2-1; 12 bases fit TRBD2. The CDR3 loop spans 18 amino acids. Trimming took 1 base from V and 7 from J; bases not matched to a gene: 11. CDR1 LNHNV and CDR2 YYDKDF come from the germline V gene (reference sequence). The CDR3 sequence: CATSRVRGLAGKRNEQFF. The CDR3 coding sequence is TGTGCCACCAGCAGAGTTAGGGGACTAGCGGGCAAGAGGAATGAGCAGTTCTTC.

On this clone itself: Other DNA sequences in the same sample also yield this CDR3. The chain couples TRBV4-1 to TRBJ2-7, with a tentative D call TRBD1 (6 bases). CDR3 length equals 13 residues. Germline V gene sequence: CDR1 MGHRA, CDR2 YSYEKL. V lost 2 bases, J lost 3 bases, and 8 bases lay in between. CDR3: CASSQQQGYEQYF. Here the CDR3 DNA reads TGCGCCAGCAGCCAACAACAGGGCTACGAGCAGTACTTC.

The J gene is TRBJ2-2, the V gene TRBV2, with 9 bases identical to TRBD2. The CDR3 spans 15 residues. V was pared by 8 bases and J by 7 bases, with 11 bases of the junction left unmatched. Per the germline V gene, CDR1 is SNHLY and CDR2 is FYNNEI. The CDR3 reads CASLHPSGTHGELFF. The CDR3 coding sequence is TGTGCCAGCCTACACCCTAGCGGGACACACGGGGAGCTGTTTTTT.

The CDR3 nucleotides are TGTGCTGGGGTAGCGGGGTCCTCTAGCACAGATACGCAGTATTTT. Translating it yields CAGVAGSSSTDTQYF. The rearrangement joins TRBV6-1 to TRBJ2-3, with 8 positions matching TRBD2. The CDR3 loop spans 15 amino acids. In germline, CDR1 is MNHNS, CDR2 SASEGT.

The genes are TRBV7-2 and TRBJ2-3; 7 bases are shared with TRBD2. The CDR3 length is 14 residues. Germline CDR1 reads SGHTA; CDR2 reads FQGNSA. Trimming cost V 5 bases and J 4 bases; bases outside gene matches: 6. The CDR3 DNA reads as TGTGCCAGCAGCCTCGGGGGGAGTCCAGATACGCAGTATTTT. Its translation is CASSLGGSPDTQYF.

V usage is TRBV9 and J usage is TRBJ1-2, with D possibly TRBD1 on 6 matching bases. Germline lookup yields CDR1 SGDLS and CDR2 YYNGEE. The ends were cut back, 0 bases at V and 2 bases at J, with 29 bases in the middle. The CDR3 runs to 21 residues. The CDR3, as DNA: TGTGCCAGCAGCGTAGCCTCATCCCCCGGGTTAGGGGGATCGAAGAACTATGGCTACACCTTC. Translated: CASSVASSPGLGGSKNYGYTF.

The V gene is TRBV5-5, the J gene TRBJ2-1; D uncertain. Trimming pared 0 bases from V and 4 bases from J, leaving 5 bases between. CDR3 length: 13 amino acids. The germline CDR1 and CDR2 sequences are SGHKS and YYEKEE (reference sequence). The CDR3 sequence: CASSLVNYNEQFF. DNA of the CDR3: TGTGCCAGCAGCTTGGTAAATTACAATGAGCAGTTCTTC.

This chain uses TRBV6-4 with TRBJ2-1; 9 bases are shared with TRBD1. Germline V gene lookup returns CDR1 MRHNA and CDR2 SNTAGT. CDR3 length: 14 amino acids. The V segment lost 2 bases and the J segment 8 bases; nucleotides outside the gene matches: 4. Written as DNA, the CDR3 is TGTGCCAGCAGTGACGGGACAGGGCCCGATGAGCAGTTCTTC. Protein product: CASSDGTGPDEQFF.

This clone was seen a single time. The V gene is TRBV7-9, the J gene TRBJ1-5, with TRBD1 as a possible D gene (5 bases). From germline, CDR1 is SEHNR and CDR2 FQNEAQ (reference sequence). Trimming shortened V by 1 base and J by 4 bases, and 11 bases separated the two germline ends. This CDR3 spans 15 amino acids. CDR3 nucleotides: TGTGCCAGCAGCTTAGGTACAGGCAAAAATCAGCCCCAGCATTTT. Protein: CASSLGTGKNQPQHF. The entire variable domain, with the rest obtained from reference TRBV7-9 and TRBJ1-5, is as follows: DTGVSQNPRHKITKRGQNVTFRCDPISEHNRLYWYRQTLGQGPEFLTYFQNEAQLEKSRLLSDRFSAERPKGSFSTLEIQRTEQGDSAMYLCASSLGTGKNQPQHFGDGTRLSIL.

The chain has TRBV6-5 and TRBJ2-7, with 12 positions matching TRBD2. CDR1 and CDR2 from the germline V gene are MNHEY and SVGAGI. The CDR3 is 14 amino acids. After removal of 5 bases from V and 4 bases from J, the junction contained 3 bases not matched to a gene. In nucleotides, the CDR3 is TGTGCCAGCAGTCCGCTAGCGGGAGGGTACGAGCAGTACTTC. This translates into CASSPLAGGYEQYF.

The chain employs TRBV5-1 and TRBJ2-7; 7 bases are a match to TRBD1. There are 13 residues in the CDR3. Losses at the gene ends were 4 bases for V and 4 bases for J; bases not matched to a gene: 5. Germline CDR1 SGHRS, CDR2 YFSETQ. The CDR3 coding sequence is TGCGCCAGCAGCCTAACGGACAGGTACGAGCAGTACTTC. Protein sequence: CASSLTDRYEQYF.

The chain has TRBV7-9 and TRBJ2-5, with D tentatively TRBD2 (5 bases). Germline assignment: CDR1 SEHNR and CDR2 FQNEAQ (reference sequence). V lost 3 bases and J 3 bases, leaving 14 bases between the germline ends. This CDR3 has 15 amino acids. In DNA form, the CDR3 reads TGTGCCAGCAGCTTCTGGGGAGAGCATGAAGAGACCCAGTACTTC. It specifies CASSFWGEHEETQYF.

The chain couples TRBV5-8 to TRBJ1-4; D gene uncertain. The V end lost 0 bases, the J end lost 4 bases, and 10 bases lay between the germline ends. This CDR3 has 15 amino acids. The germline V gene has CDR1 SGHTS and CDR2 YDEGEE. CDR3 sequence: CASSLGTGFNEKLFF. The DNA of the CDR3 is TGTGCCAGCAGCTTGGGGACTGGATTTAATGAAAAACTGTTTTTT.

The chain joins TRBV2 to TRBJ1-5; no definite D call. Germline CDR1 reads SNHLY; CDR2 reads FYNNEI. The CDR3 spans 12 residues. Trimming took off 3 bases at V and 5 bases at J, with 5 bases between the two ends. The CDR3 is CASSDGHQPQHF. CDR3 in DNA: TGTGCCAGCAGTGACGGTCATCAGCCCCAGCATTTT.

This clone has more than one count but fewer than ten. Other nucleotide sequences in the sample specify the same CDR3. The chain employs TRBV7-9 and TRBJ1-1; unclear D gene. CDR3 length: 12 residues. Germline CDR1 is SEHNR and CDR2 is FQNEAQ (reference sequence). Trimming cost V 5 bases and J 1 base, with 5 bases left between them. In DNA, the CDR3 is TGTGCCAGCAGCCGGGAGAACACTGAAGCTTTCTTT. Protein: CASSRENTEAFF.

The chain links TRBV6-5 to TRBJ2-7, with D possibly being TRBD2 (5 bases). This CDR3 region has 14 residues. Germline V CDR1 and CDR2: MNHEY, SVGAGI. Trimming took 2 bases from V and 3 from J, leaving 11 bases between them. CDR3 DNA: TGTGCCAGCAGTTACCGGGGTAAGCGCTACGAGCAGTACTTC. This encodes CASSYRGKRYEQYF.

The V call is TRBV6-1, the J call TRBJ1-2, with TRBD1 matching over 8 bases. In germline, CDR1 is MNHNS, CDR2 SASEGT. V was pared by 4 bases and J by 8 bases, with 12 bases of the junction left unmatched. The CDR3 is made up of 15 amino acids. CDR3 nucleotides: TGTGCCAGCAGTGCGGACAGGGCTCCCTTGGGAGGCTACACCTTC. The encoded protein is CASSADRAPLGGYTF.

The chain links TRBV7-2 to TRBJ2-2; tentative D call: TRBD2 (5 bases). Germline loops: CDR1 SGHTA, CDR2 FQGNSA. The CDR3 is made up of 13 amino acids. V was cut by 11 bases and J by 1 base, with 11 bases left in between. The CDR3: CAGRAGNTGELFF. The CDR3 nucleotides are TGTGCCGGGCGGGCTGGGAACACCGGGGAGCTGTTTTTT. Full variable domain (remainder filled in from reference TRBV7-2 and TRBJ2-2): GAGVSQSPSNKVTEKGKDVELRCDPISGHTALYWYRQSLGQGLEFLIYFQGNSAPDKSGLPSDRFSAERTGGSVSTLTIQRTQQEDSAVYLCAGRAGNTGELFFGEGSRLTVL.

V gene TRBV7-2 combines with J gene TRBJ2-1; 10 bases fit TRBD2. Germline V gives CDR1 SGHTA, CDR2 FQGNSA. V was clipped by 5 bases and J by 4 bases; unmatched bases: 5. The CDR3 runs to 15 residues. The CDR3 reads CASSLGLADYNEQFF. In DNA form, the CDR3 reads TGTGCCAGCAGCCTAGGACTAGCGGATTACAATGAGCAGTTCTTC.

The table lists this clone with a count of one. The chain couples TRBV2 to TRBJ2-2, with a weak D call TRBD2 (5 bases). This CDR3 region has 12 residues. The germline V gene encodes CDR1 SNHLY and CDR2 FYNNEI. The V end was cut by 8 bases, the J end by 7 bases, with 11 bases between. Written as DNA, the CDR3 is TGTGCCAGCCGGGGTGGTGGCGGGGAGCTGTTTTTT. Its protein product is CASRGGGGELFF.

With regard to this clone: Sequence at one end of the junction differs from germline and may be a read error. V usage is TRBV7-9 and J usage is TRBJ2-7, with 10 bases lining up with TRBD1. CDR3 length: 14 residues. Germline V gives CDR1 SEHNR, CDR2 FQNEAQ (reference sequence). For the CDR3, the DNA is TGTGCCAGCAGTTTAGGGGACAGGGGCTACGAGCAGTACTTC. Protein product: CASSLGDRGYEQYF. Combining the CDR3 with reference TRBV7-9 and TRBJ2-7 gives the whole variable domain DTGVSQNPRHKITKRGQNVTFRCDPISEHNRLYWYRQTLGQGPEFLTYFQNEAQLEKSRLLSDRFSAERPKGSFSTLEIQRTEQGDSAMYLCASSLGDRGYEQYFGPGTRLTVT.

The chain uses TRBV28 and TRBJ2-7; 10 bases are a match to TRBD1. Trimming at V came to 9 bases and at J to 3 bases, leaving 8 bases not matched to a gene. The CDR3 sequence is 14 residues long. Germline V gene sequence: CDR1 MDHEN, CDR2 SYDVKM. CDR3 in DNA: TGTGCCAGTCGTGGACAGGGGGAGGTCTACGAGCAGTACTTC. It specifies CASRGQGEVYEQYF.

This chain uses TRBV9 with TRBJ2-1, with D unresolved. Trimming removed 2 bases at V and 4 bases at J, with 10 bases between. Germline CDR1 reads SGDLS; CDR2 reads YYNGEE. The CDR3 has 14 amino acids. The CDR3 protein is CASSVHTTYNEQFF. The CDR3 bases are TGTGCCAGCAGCGTTCATACTACTTACAATGAGCAGTTCTTC.

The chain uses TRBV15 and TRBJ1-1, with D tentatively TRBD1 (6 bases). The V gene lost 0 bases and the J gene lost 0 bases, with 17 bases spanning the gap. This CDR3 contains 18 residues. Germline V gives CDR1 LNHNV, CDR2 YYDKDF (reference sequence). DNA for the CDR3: TGTGCCACCAGCAGAGATACCCTACAGGGCCACATGAACACTGAAGCTTTCTTT. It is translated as CATSRDTLQGHMNTEAFF. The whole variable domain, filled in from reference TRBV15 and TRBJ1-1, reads DAMVIQNPRYQVTQFGKPVTLSCSQTLNHNVMYWYQQKSSQAPKLLFHYYDKDFNNEADTPDNFQSRRPNTSFCFLDIRSPGLGDTAMYLCATSRDTLQGHMNTEAFFGQGTRLTVV.

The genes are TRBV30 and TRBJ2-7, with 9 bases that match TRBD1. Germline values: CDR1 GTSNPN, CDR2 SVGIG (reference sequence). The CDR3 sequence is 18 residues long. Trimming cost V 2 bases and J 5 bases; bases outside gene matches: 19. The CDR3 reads CAWSFMTGGTRTEDEQYF. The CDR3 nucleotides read TGTGCCTGGAGTTTCATGACAGGGGGAACGCGTACTGAAGACGAGCAGTACTTC.

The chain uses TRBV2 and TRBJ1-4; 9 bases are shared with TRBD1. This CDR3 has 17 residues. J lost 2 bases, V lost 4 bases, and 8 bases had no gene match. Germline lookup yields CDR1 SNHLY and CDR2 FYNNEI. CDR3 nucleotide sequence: TGTGCCAGCAGTGGGTATACCGGGACAGGGACTAATGAAAAACTGTTTTTT. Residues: CASSGYTGTGTNEKLFF.

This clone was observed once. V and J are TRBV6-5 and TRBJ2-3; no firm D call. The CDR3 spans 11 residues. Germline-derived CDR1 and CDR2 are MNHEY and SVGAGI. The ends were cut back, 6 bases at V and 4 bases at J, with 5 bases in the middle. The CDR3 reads CASRRADTQYF. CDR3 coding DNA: TGTGCCAGCAGGCGCGCAGATACGCAGTATTTT.

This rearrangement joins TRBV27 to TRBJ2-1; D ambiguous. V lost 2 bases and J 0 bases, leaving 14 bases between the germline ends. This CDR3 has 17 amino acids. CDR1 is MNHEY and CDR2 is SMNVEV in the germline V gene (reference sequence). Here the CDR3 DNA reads TGTGCCAGCAGTTTAGAGTCTAGTGGTAGCTCCTACAATGAGCAGTTCTTC. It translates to CASSLESSGSSYNEQFF.

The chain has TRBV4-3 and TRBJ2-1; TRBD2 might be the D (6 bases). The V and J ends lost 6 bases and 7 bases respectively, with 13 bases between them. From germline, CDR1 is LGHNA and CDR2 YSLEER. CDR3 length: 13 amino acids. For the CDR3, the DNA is TGCGCCAGCAGTCACGGGAGTCTAAATGAGCAGTTCTTC. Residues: CASSHGSLNEQFF.

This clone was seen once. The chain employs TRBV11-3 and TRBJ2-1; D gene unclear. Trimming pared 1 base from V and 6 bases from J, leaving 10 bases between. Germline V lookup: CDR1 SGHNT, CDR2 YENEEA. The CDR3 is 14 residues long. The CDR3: CASSLGVGGNEQFF. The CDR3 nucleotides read TGTGCCAGCAGCTTAGGGGTCGGCGGCAATGAGCAGTTCTTC. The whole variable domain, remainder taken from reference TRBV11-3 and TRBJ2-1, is EAGVVQSPRYKIIEKKQPVAFWCNPISGHNTLYWYLQNLGQGPELLIRYENEEAVDDSQLPKDRFSAERLKGVDSTLKIQPAELGDSAVYLCASSLGVGGNEQFFGPGTRLTVL.